The clone carrying this TCR beta chain was observed a handful of times. What it binds is not known. This sample is part of a study of T-cell memory formation after mild COVID-19. Study-wide background: The study found TCR clusters largely donor specific.

General observations from the study: Balance between CD4 and CD8 was seen in clones contracting day 15 to 85, and a CD4+ lean was seen in later expanders. The study found contracting CD4+ clones mainly in CM and EM and contracting CD8+ clones in EMRA.

V shed 5 bases and J 8 bases; nucleotides not matched to a gene: 11. There are 13 residues in the CDR3. CDR1 is DFQATT and CDR2 is SNEGSKA in the germline V gene (reference sequence). TCRdb re-called the 5' RACE reads with MiXCR, one entry per CDR3 protein. This table has about 560,000 distinct CDR3 sequences, roughly 17% appearing once. This receptor was taken from an adult woman who had mild COVID-19 (a few samples of this study predate the infection). Cell type and time point are not known. Material: PBMCs or a T cell subset sorted from them (not recorded which). The chain carries TRBV20-1 and TRBJ1-2; 7 bases agree with TRBD1. CDR3 DNA sequence: TGCAGTGCTCCGGAGACAGGGCCCCAAGGCTACACCTTC. It is translated as CSAPETGPQGYTF.